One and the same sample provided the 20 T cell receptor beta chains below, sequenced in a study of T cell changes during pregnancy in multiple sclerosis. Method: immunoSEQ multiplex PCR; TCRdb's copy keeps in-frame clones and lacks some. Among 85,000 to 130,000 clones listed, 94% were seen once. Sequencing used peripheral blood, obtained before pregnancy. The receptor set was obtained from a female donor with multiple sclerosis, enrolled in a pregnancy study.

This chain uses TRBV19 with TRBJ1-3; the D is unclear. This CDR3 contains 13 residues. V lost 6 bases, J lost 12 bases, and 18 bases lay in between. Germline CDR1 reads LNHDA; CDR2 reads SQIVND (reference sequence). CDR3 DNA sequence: TGTGCCAGTAGGAGCGACCCCTTGAATGACATATATTTT. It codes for CASRSDPLNDIYF.

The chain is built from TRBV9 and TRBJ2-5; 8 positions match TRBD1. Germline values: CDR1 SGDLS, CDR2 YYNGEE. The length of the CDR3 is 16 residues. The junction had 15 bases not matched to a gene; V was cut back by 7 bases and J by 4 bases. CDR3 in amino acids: CASSHLIQGGGETQYF. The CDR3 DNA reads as TGTGCCAGCTCCCATCTTATACAGGGGGGCGGAGAGACCCAGTACTTC. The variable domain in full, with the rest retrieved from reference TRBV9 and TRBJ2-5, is DSGVTQTPKHLITATGQRVTLRCSPRSGDLSVYWYQQSLDQGLQFLIQYYNGEERAKGNILERFSAQQFPDLHSELNLSSLELGDSALYFCASSHLIQGGGETQYFGPGTRLLVL.

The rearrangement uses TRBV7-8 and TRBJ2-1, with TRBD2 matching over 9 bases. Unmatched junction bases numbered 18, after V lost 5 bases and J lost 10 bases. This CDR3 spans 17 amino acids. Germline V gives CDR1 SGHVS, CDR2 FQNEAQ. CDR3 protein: CASSPLGASGIVWEQFF. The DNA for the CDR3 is TGTGCCAGCAGCCCCTTGGGGGCTAGCGGGATAGTCTGGGAGCAGTTCTTC.

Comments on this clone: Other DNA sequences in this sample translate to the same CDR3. As DNA, the CDR3 is TGCGCCAGCAGCCTTGGCAGGGCCTACGAGCAGTACTTC. Residues: CASSLGRAYEQYF. The gene calls are TRBV5-1 and TRBJ2-7; D perhaps matches TRBD1 (5 bases). Germline-derived CDR1 and CDR2 are SGHRS and YFSETQ. This CDR3 is 13 amino acids long. V shed 4 bases and J shed 2 bases, with 10 bases lying between them.

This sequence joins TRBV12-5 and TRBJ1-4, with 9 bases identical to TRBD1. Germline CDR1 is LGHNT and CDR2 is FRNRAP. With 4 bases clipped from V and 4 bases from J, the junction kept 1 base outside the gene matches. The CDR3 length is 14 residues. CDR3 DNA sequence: TGTGCTAGTGGTTCGGACAGGGGTAATGAAAAACTGTTTTTT. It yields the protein CASGSDRGNEKLFF.

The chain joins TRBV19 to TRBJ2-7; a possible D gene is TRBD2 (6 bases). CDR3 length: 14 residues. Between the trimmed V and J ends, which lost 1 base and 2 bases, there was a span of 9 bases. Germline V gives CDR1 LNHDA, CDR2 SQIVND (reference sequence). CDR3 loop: CASSIAAGPYEQYF. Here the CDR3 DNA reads TGTGCCAGTAGTATAGCCGCGGGACCCTACGAGCAGTACTTC.

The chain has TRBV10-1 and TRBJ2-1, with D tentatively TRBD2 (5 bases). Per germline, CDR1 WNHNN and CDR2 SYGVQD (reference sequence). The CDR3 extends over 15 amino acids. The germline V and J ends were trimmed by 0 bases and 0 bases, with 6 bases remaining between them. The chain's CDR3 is CASSESSGSYNEQFF. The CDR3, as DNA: TGCGCCAGCAGTGAGTCCAGCGGCTCCTACAATGAGCAGTTCTTC.

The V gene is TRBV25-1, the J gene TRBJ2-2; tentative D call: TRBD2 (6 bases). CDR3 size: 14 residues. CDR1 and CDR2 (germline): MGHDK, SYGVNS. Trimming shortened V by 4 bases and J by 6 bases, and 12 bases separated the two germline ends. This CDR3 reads CASSGGGTPGELFF. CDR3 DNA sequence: TGTGCCAGCAGTGGTGGGGGGACCCCCGGGGAGCTGTTTTTT.

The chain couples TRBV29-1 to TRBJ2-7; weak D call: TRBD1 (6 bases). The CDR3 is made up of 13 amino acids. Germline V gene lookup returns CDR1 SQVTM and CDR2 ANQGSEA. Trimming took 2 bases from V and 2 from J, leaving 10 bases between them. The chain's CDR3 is CSVELGTPYEQYF. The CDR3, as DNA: TGCAGCGTTGAACTTGGGACACCCTACGAGCAGTACTTC.

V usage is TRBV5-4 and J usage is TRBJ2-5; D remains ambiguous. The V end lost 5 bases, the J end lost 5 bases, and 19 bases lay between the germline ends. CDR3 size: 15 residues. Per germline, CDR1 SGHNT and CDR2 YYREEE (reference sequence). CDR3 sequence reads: CASSPHSRNIETQYF. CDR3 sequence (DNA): TGTGCCAGCAGTCCCCACTCCCGAAATATCGAGACCCAGTACTTC.

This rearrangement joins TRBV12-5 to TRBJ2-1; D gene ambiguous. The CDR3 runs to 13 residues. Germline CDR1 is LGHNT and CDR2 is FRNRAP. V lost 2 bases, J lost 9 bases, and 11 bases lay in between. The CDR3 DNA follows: TGTGCTAGTGGTTTGCGCCCTTACTTTGAGCAGTTCTTC. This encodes CASGLRPYFEQFF. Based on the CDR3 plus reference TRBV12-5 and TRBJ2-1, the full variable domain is DARVTQTPRHKVTEMGQEVTMRCQPILGHNTVFWYRQTMMQGLELLAYFRNRAPLDDSGMPKDRFSAEMPDATLATLKIQPSEPRDSAVYFCASGLRPYFEQFFGPGTRLTVL.

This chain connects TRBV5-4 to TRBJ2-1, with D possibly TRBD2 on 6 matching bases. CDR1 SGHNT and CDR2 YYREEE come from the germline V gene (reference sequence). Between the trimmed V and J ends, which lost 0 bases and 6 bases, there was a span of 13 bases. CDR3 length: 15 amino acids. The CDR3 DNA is TGTGCCAGCAGCTTGGAGGGAGGTCTGCGCAATGAGCAGTTCTTC. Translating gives CASSLEGGLRNEQFF.

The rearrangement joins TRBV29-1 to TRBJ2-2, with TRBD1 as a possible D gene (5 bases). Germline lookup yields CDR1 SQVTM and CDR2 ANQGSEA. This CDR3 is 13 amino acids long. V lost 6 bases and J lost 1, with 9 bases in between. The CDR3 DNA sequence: TGCAGCGTGATAGGGGTGAACACCGGGGAGCTGTTTTTT. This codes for CSVIGVNTGELFF.

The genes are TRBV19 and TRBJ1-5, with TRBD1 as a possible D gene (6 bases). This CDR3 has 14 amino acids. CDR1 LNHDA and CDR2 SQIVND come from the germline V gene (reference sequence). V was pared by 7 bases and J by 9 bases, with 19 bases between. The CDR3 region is CASTPDRGPWPQHF. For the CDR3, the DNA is TGTGCCAGTACCCCGGACAGAGGGCCATGGCCCCAGCATTTT.

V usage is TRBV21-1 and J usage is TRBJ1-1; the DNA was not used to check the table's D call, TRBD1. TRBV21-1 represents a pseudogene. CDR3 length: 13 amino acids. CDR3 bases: TGTGCCAGTCCTGATCCAGGGAACACTGAAGCTTTCTTT. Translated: CASPDPGNTEAFF.

CDR3 in DNA: TGTGCCAGCAGCTTAGATCTCTCAGGAGGGGCCTACAATGAGCAGTTCTTC. It translates to CASSLDLSGGAYNEQFF. The V call is TRBV11-2, the J call TRBJ2-1; possible D gene TRBD2, 6 bases. This CDR3 is 17 amino acids long. Trimming removed 0 bases at V and 2 bases at J, with 14 bases between. Germline-derived CDR1 and CDR2 are SGHAT and FQNNGV.

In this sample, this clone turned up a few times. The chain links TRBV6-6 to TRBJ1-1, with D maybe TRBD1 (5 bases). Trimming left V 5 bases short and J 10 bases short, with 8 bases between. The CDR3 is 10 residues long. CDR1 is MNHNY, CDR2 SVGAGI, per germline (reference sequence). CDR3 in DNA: TGTGCCAGCAGTGGCGGGGCAGCTTTCTTT. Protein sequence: CASSGGAAFF.

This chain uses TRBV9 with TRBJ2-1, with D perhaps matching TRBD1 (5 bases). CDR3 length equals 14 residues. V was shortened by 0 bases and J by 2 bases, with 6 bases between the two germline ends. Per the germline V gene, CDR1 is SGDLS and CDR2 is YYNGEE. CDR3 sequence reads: CASSVGQPYNEQFF. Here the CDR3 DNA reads TGTGCCAGCAGCGTAGGACAGCCCTACAATGAGCAGTTCTTC.

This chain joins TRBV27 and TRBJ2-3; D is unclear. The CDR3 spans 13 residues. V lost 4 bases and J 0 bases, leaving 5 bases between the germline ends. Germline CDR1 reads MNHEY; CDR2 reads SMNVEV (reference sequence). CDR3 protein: CASSSPSTDTQYF. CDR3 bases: TGTGCCAGCAGTTCCCCTAGCACAGATACGCAGTATTTT.

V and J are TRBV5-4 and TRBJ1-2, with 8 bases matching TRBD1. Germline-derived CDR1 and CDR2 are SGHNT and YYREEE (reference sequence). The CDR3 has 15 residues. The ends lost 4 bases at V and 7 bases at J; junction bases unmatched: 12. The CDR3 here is CASSNSGGPLFGYTF. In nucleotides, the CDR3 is TGTGCCAGCAGCAACTCAGGGGGCCCATTATTTGGCTACACCTTC.